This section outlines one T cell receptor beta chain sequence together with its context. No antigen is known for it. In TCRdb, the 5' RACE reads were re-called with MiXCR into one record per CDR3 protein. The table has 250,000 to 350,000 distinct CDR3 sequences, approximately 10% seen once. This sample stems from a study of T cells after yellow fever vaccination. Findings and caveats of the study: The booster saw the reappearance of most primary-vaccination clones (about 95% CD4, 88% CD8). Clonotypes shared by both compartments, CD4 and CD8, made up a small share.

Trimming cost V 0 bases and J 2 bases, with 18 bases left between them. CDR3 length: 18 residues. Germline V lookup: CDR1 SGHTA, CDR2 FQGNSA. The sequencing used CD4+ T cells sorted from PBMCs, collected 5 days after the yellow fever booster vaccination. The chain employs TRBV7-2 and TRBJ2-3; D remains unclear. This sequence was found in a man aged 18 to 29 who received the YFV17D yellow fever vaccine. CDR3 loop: CASSLARSVTGFTDTQYF. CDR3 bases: TGTGCCAGCAGCTTAGCGCGGTCCGTTACCGGATTCACAGATACGCAGTATTTT.